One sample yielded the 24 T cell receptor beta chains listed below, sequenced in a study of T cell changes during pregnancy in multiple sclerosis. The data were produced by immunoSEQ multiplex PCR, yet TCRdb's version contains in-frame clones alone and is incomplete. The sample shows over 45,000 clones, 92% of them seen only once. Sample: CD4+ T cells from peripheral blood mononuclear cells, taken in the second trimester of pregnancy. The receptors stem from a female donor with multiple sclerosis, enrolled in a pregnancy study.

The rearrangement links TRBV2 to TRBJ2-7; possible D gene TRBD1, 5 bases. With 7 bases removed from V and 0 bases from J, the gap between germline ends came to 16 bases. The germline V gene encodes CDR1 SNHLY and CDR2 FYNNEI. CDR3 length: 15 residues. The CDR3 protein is CASMGQGISSYEQYF. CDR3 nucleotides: TGTGCCAGCATGGGTCAGGGAATAAGCTCCTACGAGCAGTACTTC.

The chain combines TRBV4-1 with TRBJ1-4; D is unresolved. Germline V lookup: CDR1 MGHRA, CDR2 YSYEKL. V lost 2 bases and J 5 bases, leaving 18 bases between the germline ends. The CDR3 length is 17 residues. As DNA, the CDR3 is TGCGCCAGCAGCCAATTGAACATGGGAGTTTCAAATGAAAAACTGTTTTTT. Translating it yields CASSQLNMGVSNEKLFF.

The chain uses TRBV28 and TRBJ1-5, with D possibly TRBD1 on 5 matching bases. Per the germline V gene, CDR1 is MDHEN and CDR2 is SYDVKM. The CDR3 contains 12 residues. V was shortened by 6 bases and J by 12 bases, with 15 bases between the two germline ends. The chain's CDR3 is CASRASGTSQHF. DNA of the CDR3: TGTGCCAGCAGGGCCTCGGGGACTAGCCAGCATTTT.

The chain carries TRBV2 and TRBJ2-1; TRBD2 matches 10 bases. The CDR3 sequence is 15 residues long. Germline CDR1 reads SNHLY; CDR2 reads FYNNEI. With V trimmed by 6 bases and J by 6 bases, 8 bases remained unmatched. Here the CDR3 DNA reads TGTGCCAGCAGCTATGAAGCGGGGGGGCGCAATGAGCAGTTCTTC. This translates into CASSYEAGGRNEQFF.

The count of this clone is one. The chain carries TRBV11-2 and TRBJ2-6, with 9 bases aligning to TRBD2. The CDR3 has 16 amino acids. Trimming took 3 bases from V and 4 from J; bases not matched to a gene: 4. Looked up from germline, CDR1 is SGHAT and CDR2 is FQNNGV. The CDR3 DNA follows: TGTGCCAGCAGCTTGGCGGGAGGGCGGGGGGCCAACGTCCTGACTTTC. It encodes CASSLAGGRGANVLTF.

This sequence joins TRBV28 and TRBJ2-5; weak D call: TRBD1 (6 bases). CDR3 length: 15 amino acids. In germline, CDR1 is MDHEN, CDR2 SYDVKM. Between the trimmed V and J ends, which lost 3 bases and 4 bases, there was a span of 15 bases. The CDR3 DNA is TGTGCCAGCAGTTTGGCAGGGGACGGGCGAGAGACCCAGTACTTC. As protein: CASSLAGDGRETQYF.

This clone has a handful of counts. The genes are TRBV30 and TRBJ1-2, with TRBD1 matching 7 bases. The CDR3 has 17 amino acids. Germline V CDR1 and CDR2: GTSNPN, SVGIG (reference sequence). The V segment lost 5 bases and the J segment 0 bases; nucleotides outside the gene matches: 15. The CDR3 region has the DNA TGTGCCTGGCTGCAAACCCGGACAGGCCGGTCTAACTATGGCTACACCTTC. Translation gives CAWLQTRTGRSNYGYTF.

Here the CDR3 DNA reads TGTGCCAGCTCACCACTAAATTCCGGGGAGACCCAGTACTTC. It encodes CASSPLNSGETQYF. The V and J genes are TRBV18 and TRBJ2-5; D is unresolved. Per the germline V gene, CDR1 is KGHSH and CDR2 is LQKENI. The CDR3 has 14 residues. Trimming removed 1 base at V and 5 bases at J, with 11 bases between. The full variable domain, rest sourced from reference TRBV18 and TRBJ2-5, is NAGVMQNPRHLVRRRGQEARLRCSPMKGHSHVYWYRQLPEEGLKFMVYLQKENIIDESGMPKERFSAEFPKEGPSILRIQQVVRGDSAAYFCASSPLNSGETQYFGPGTRLLVL.

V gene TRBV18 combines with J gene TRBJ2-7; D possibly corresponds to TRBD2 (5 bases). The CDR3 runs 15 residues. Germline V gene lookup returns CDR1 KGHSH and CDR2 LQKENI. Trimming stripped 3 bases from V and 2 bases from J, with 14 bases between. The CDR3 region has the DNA TGTGCCAGCTCACCGAGGACTGCCCCGACCTACGAGCAGTACTTC. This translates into CASSPRTAPTYEQYF.

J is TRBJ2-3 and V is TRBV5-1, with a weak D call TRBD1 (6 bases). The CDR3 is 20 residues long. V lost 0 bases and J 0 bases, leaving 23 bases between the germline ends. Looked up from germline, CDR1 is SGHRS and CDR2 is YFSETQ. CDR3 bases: TGCGCCAGCAGCTTGGTTAGCAGGGGTACCTTTTCTTCTAGCACAGATACGCAGTATTTT. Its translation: CASSLVSRGTFSSSTDTQYF.

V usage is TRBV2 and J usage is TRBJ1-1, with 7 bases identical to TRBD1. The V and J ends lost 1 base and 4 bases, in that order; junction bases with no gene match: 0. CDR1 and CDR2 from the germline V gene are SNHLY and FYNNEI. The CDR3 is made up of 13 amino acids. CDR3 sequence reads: CASSEGQGTEAFF. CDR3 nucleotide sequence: TGTGCCAGCAGTGAAGGACAGGGCACTGAAGCTTTCTTT. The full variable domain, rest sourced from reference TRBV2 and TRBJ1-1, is EPEVTQTPSHQVTQMGQEVILRCVPISNHLYFYWYRQILGQKVEFLVSFYNNEISEKSEIFDDQFSVERPDGSNFTLKIRSTKLEDSAMYFCASSEGQGTEAFFGQGTRLTVV.

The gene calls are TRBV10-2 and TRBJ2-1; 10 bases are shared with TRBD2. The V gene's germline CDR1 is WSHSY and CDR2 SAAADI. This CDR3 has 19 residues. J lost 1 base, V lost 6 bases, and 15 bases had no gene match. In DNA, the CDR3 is TGCGCCAGCAGCCTCGTTGGTAGCGGGAGGCTTTTTTCCTACAATGAGCAGTTCTTC. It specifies CASSLVGSGRLFSYNEQFF.

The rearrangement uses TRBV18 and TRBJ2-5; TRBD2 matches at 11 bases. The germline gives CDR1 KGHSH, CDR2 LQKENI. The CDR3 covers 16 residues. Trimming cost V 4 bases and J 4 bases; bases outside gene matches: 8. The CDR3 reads CASSHSSGRKGETQYF. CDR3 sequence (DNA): TGTGCCAGCTCACACTCTAGCGGGAGGAAAGGAGAGACCCAGTACTTC.

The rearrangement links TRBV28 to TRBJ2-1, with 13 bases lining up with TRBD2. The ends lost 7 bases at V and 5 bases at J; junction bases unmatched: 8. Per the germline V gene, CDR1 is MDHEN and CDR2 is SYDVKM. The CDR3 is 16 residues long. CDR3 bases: TGTGCCAGCACCCTGGGGACTAGCGGGACCCACAATGAGCAGTTCTTC. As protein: CASTLGTSGTHNEQFF. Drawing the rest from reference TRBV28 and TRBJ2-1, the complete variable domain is DVKVTQSSRYLVKRTGEKVFLECVQDMDHENMFWYRQDPGLGLRLIYFSYDVKMKEKGDIPEGYSVSREKKERFSLILESASTNQTSMYLCASTLGTSGTHNEQFFGPGTRLTVL.

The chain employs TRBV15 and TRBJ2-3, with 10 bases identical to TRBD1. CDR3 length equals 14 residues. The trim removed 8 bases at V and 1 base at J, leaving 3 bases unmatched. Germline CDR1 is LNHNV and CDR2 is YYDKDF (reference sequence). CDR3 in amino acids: CATGTGVGTDTQYF. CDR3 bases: TGTGCCACCGGGACAGGGGTGGGCACAGATACGCAGTATTTT.

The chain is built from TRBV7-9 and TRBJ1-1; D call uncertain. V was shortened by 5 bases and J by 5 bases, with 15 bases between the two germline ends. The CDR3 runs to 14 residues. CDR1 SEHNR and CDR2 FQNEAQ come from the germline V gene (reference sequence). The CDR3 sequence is CASSPQRGKTEAFF. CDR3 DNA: TGTGCCAGCAGCCCCCAACGTGGCAAGACTGAAGCTTTCTTT.

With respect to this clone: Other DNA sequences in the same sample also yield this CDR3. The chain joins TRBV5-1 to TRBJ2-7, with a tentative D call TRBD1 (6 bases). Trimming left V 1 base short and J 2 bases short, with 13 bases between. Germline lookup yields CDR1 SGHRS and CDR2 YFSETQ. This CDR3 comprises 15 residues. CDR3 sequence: CASSLSQGIPYEQYF. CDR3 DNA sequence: TGCGCCAGCAGCTTGAGCCAGGGGATTCCCTACGAGCAGTACTTC.

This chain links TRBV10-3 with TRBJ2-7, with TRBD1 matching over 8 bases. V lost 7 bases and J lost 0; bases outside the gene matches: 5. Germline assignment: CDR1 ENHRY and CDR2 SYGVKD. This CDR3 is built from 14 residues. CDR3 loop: CAITRDRSSYEQYF. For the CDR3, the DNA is TGTGCCATCACCCGGGACAGGAGCTCCTACGAGCAGTACTTC.

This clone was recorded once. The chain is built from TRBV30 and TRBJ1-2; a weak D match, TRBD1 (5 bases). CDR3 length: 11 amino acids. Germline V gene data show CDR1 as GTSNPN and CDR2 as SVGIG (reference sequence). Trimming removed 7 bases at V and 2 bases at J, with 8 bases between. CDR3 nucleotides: TGTGCCTACAGGAAAAACTATGGCTACACCTTC. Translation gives CAYRKNYGYTF.

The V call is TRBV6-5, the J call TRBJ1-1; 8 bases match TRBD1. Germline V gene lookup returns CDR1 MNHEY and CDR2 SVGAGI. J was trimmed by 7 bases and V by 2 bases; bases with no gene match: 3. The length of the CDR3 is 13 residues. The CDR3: CASSYRQGREAFF. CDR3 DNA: TGTGCCAGCAGTTACCGACAGGGGCGTGAAGCTTTCTTT.

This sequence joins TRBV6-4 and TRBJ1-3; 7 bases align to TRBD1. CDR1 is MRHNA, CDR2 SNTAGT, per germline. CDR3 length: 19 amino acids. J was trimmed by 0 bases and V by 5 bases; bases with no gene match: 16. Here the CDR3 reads CASSPPPRQGPNSGNTIYF. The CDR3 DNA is TGTGCCAGCAGTCCCCCGCCACGACAGGGCCCCAACTCTGGAAACACCATATATTTT.

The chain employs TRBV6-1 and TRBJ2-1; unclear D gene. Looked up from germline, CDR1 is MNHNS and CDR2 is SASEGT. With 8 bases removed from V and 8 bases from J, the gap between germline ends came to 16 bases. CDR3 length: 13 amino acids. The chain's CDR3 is CASSPGWNYEQFF. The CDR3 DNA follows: TGTGCCAGCTCCCCCGGGTGGAATTATGAGCAGTTCTTC.

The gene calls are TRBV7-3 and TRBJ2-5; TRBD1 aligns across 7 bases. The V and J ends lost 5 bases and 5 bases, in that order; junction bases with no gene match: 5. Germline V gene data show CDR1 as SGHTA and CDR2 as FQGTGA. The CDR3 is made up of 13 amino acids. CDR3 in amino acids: CASSPTGWETQYF. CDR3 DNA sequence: TGTGCCAGCAGCCCGACAGGGTGGGAGACCCAGTACTTC.

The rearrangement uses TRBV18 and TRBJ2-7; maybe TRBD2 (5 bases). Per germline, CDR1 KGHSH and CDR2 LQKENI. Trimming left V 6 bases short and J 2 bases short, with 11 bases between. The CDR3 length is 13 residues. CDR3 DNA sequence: TGTGCCAGCTCCCCGGACGGGACCTACGAGCAGTACTTC. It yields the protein CASSPDGTYEQYF.